The T cell receptor (beta chain) under discussion was sequenced for a study of cytomegalovirus exposure and HLA in healthy donors. Study results and limitations: Donor immune exposure was known only as CMV serostatus. Indistinguishable V segments, including TRBV6-2 and TRBV6-3, were excluded.

Comments on this clone: What it binds is not known.

PCR involved 60 Vbeta and 13 Jbeta primers. Assay: immunoSEQ multiplex PCR; the TCRdb copy retains only in-frame clones and omits some. The sample shows 130,000 or so clones, 75% to 80% of them seen only once. CDR3 size: 14 residues. Trimming took off 1 base at V and 3 bases at J, with 11 bases between the two ends. Germline lookup yields CDR1 SGHDT and CDR2 YYEEEE. Sample: PBMCs. The chain combines TRBV5-6 with TRBJ2-7, with D unclear. The clonotype was recovered from a female donor in good health and CMV-seronegative. CDR3 sequence reads: CASSLYGGNYEQYF. The CDR3 nucleotides read TGTGCCAGCAGCTTGTATGGCGGCAACTACGAGCAGTACTTC.